This TCR beta chain came from a study of blood T cell repertoires in COVID-19. Study-level information: Sites in the United States, Italy and Spain provided acute and convalescent COVID-19 samples.

Per the study methods: It was from reference gene primer amplification that nucleated cell counts were estimated. The repertoire was sequenced with immunoSEQ multiplex PCR; TCRdb's copy has only in-frame clones and lacks some. That table supplies the V and J calls and clone size; D and trimming were determined from the DNA. The profile covers some 460,000 clones, with about 89% appearing a single time and approximately 4.3% taken by the ten largest. Looked up from germline, CDR1 is SGHRS and CDR2 is YFSETQ. CDR3 length: 14 amino acids. V lost 0 bases to trimming and J lost 5 bases, with 11 bases between them.

The V gene is TRBV5-1, the J gene TRBJ2-5; possible D gene TRBD1, 5 bases. The TCR sequence derives from a woman in her 30s with acute or convalescent COVID-19. Sequencing was performed on peripheral blood. The CDR3 sequence: CASSLEQGRETQYF. The CDR3 region has the DNA TGCGCCAGCAGCTTGGAGCAGGGTCGGGAGACCCAGTACTTC. Using reference TRBV5-1 and TRBJ2-5 for the parts outside the CDR3, the full variable domain is KAGVTQTPRYLIKTRGQQVTLSCSPISGHRSVSWYQQTPGQGLQFLFEYFSETQRNKGNFPGRFSGRQFSNSRSEMNVSTLELGDSALYLCASSLEQGRETQYFGPGTRLLVL.